This T cell receptor beta chain was profiled in a study of identical twins. The study's findings and limits: The presence of invariant MAIT and iNKT cells could partly confound analyses of zero-insertion sequences.

The trim removed 10 bases at V and 8 bases at J, leaving 5 bases unmatched. The CDR3 is made up of 12 amino acids. Germline V gene data show CDR1 as MNHNS and CDR2 as SASEGT. Concerning this clonotype: What it binds is unknown.

MiXCR, run by TCRdb on the 5' RACE reads, gives a single entry per CDR3 protein. Here the sample spans some 1,600,000 distinct CDR3 sequences, around a third being singletons. The clonotype was recovered from a newborn girl in good health. The material sequenced was cord blood. This chain joins TRBV6-1 and TRBJ1-4; 9 nucleotides match TRBD1. The CDR3 spells CATQDRGEKLFF. CDR3 in DNA: TGTGCCACCCAGGACAGGGGCGAAAAACTGTTTTTT.